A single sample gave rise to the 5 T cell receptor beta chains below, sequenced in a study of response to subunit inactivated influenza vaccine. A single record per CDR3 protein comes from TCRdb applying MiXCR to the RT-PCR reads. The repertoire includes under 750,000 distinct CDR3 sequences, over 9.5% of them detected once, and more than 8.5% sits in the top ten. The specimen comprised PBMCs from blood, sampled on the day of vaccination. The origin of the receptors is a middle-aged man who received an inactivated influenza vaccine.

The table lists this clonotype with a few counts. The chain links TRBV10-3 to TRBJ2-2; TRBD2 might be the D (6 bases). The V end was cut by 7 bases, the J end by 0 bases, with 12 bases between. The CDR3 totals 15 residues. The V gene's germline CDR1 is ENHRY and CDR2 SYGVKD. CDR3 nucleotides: TGTGCCATCACAGGCGGGGCCGCGAACACCGGGGAGCTGTTTTTT. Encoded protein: CAITGGAANTGELFF.

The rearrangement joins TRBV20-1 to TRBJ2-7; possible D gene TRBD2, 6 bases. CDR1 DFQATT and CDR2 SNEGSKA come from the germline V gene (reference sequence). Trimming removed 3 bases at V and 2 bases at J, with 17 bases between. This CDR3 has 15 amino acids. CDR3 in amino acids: CSASQRESSTYEQYF. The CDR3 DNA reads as TGCAGTGCTAGCCAACGGGAGTCATCGACCTACGAGCAGTACTTC.

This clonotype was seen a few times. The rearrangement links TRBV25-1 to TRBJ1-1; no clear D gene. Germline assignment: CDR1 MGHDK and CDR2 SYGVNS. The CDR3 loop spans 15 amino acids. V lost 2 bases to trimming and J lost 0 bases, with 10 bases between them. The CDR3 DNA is TGTGCCAGCAGTGAAGCAGGTCGAGTGAACACTGAAGCTTTCTTT. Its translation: CASSEAGRVNTEAFF.

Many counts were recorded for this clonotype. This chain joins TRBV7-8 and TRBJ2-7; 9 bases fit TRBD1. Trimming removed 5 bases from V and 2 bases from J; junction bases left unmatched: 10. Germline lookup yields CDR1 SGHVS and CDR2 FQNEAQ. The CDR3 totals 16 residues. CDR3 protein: CASSRGFRDRAYEQYF. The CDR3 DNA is TGTGCCAGCAGCCGAGGTTTTCGGGACAGGGCCTACGAGCAGTACTTC.

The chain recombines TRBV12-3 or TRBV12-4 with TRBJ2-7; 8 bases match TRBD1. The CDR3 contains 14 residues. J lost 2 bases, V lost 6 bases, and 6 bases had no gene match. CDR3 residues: CASRGTGPPYEQYF. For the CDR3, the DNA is TGTGCCAGCAGAGGGACAGGACCCCCCTACGAGCAGTACTTC.